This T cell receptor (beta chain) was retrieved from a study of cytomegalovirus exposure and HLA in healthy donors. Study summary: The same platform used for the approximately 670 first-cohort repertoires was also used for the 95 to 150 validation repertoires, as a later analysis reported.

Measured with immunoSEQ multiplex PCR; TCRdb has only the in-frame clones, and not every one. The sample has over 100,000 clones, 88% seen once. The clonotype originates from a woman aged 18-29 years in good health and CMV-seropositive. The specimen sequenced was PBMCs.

The DNA of the CDR3 is TGTGCCAGCGCCCCGACACAGAGCACAGATACGCAGTATTTT. The encoded protein is CASAPTQSTDTQYF. The rearrangement uses TRBV18 and TRBJ2-3; D is unclear. The CDR3 runs to 14 residues. The V gene's germline CDR1 is KGHSH and CDR2 LQKENI. Trimming removed 8 bases from V and 0 bases from J, with 12 bases in between.